This is a list of T cell receptor beta chains from one sample in a study of T cell repertoires in cytomegalovirus infection. MiXCR, run by TCRdb on the reads, gives a single entry per CDR3 protein. The repertoire holds approximately 49,000 distinct CDR3 sequences, with over 15% as singletons. These receptors' targets are unknown. The source material was CD8+ T cells from cultured PBMCs, sampled from culture after CMV antigen stimulation. These receptors originate from a human donor in good health (CMV status not recorded). Some clones in this sample may be carry-over from other donors' samples. Each CDR3 is given with its conserved first and last residue. Fields, in order: clone size, V gene, D gene, J gene, CDR3 protein. A D gene is named only where the DNA matches it firmly. The size entry is marked missing in some rows and otherwise reads once, few, many or a size class.

clone size: NA
V gene: TRBV4-3
D gene: TRBD1
J gene: TRBJ1-1
CDR3 protein: CASSHLDRVGAEAFF

clone size: NA
V gene: TRBV19
D gene: NA
J gene: TRBJ1-1
CDR3 protein: CATQVGVTEAFF

clone size: few
V gene: TRBV11-2
D gene: NA
J gene: TRBJ1-1
CDR3 protein: CASSSSGGGTEAFF

clone size: NA
V gene: TRBV6-1
D gene: NA
J gene: TRBJ2-3
CDR3 protein: CASSLGAADTQYF

clone size: NA
V gene: TRBV29-1
D gene: NA
J gene: TRBJ1-2
CDR3 protein: CSVVKDSRGSTF

clone size: NA
V gene: TRBV7-9
D gene: TRBD2
J gene: TRBJ2-2
CDR3 protein: CASSSRLAGATGELFF

clone size: many
V gene: TRBV27
D gene: NA
J gene: TRBJ2-7
CDR3 protein: CASSLSTLYYEQYF

clone size: few
V gene: TRBV6-5
D gene: NA
J gene: TRBJ1-1
CDR3 protein: CASSASGTLGTEAFF

clone size: NA
V gene: TRBV19
D gene: NA
J gene: TRBJ2-1
CDR3 protein: CASSIGHYDEQFF

clone size: many
V gene: TRBV6-6
D gene: NA
J gene: TRBJ2-2
CDR3 protein: CASSYGDGELFF

clone size: few
V gene: TRBV27
D gene: TRBD2
J gene: TRBJ2-1
CDR3 protein: CASTLAFPYNEQFF

clone size: many
V gene: TRBV12-5
D gene: NA
J gene: TRBJ1-1
CDR3 protein: CASGPTDGGRNTEAFF

clone size: NA
V gene: TRBV10-3
D gene: NA
J gene: TRBJ1-1
CDR3 protein: CAISDRVSNTEAFF

clone size: few
V gene: TRBV19
D gene: NA
J gene: TRBJ1-2
CDR3 protein: CASSILTLGYGYTF

clone size: NA
V gene: TRBV7-9
D gene: NA
J gene: TRBJ2-2
CDR3 protein: CASSLANGELFF

clone size: few
V gene: TRBV12-3/TRBV12-4
D gene: TRBD2
J gene: TRBJ2-4
CDR3 protein: CASSEGLAGDIQYF

clone size: NA
V gene: TRBV7-7
D gene: TRBD2
J gene: TRBJ2-1
CDR3 protein: CASSLGAGEESPYNEQFF

clone size: NA
V gene: TRBV7-9
D gene: TRBD1
J gene: TRBJ1-2
CDR3 protein: CASSSLGQGDFEYGYTF

clone size: few
V gene: TRBV27
D gene: NA
J gene: TRBJ1-5
CDR3 protein: CASSPRDDQPQHF

clone size: NA
V gene: TRBV15
D gene: TRBD2
J gene: TRBJ2-7
CDR3 protein: CATSRGLAKNEQYF

clone size: NA
V gene: TRBV6-2/TRBV6-3
D gene: NA
J gene: TRBJ2-7
CDR3 protein: CASSYVSYEQYF

clone size: NA
V gene: TRBV20-1
D gene: TRBD1
J gene: TRBJ1-1
CDR3 protein: CSAEGQGNTEAFF

clone size: NA
V gene: TRBV12-3/TRBV12-4
D gene: NA
J gene: TRBJ2-7
CDR3 protein: CASSLGHYEQYF

clone size: many
V gene: TRBV24-1
D gene: NA
J gene: TRBJ2-3
CDR3 protein: CATSAPRTAAYTDTQYF

clone size: NA
V gene: TRBV27
D gene: NA
J gene: TRBJ1-2
CDR3 protein: CAGSPGSRVNYGYTF

clone size: NA
V gene: TRBV7-3
D gene: TRBD2
J gene: TRBJ2-3
CDR3 protein: CASSLTSGRWDTQYF

clone size: few
V gene: TRBV7-8
D gene: NA
J gene: TRBJ2-7
CDR3 protein: CASAKGDTGTYEQYF

clone size: few
V gene: TRBV7-6
D gene: NA
J gene: TRBJ2-3
CDR3 protein: CASSLDPDTQYF

clone size: NA
V gene: TRBV12-3/TRBV12-4
D gene: NA
J gene: TRBJ1-5
CDR3 protein: CASSPGTLKNQPQHF

clone size: NA
V gene: TRBV7-8
D gene: NA
J gene: TRBJ2-1
CDR3 protein: CASRDSGTPREQFF

clone size: few
V gene: TRBV27
D gene: NA
J gene: TRBJ2-1
CDR3 protein: CASSRYQTENEQFF

clone size: NA
V gene: TRBV7-8
D gene: TRBD2
J gene: TRBJ2-1
CDR3 protein: CASSVSGGIRNEQFF

clone size: NA
V gene: TRBV7-2
D gene: NA
J gene: TRBJ1-6
CDR3 protein: CASSLFRESNSPLHF

clone size: few
V gene: TRBV6-1
D gene: NA
J gene: TRBJ2-2
CDR3 protein: CASSFLRVGELFF

clone size: NA
V gene: TRBV28
D gene: NA
J gene: TRBJ2-7
CDR3 protein: CASSLLMSSSYEQYF

clone size: NA
V gene: TRBV28
D gene: NA
J gene: TRBJ1-5
CDR3 protein: CASSLYRHKRPQHF

clone size: NA
V gene: TRBV6-6
D gene: NA
J gene: TRBJ2-7
CDR3 protein: CASSYLGSYEQYF

clone size: few
V gene: TRBV11-2
D gene: TRBD2
J gene: TRBJ2-1
CDR3 protein: CASSSGTSYYNEQFF

clone size: medium-sized
V gene: TRBV6-2/TRBV6-3
D gene: TRBD2
J gene: TRBJ2-1
CDR3 protein: CASSYGLAVNEQFF

clone size: large
V gene: TRBV7-6
D gene: TRBD1
J gene: TRBJ1-1
CDR3 protein: CASSAGSQGVTEAFF